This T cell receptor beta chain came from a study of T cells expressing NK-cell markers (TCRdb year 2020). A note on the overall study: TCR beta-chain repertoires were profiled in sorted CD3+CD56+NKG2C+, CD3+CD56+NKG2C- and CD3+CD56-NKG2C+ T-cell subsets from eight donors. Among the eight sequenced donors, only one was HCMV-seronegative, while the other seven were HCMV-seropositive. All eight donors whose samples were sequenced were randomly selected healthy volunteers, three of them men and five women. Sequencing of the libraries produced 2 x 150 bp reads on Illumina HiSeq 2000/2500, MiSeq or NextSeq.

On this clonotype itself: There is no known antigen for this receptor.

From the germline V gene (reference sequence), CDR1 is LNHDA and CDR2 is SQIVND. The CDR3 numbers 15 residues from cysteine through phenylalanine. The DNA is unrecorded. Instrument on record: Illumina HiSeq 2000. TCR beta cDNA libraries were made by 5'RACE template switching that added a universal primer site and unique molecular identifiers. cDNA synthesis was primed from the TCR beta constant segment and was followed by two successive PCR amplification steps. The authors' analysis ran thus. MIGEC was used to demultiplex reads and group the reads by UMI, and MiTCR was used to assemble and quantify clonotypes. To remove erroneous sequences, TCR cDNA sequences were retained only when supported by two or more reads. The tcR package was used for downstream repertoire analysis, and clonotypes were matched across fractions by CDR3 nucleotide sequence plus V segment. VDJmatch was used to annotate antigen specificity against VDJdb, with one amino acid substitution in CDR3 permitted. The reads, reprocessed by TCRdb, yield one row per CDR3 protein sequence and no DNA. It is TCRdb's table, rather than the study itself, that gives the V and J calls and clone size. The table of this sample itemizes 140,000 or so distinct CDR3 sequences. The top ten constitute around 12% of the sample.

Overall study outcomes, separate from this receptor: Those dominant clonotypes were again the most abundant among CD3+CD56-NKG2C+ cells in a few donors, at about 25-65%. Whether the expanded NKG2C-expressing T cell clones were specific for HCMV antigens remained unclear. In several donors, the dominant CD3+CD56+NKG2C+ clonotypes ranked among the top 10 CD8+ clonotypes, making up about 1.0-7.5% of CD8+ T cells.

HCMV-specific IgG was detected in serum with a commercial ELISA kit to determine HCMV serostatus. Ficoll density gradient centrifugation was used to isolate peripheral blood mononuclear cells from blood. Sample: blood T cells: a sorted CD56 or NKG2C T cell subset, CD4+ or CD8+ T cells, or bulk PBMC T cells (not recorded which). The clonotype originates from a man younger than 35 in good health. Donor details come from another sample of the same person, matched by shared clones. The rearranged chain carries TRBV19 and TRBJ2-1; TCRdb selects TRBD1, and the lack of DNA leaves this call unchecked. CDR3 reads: CASSISDRGNNEQFF.